This T cell receptor (beta chain) derives from a study of identical twins (TCRdb year 2016). About the investigation overall: The study deep-sequenced TCR alpha and beta repertoires from monozygotic twins, unrelated adults of various ages and cord blood to test whether fetal clonotypes persist. To rule out contamination, the twin experiments were replicated at different times with different library preparation protocols.

Libraries were made using 5' RACE. Sequencing was performed on an Illumina HiSeq 2000. A universal primer binding site was introduced by template switching, and a unique molecular identifier was present in the final cDNA, enabling accurate counting of TCR cDNA molecules. Specific primers in the conserved constant-segment region were used to synthesize first-strand cDNA for the TCR alpha and beta chains. To control for contamination, every cDNA library carried two barcodes: a SMART-Mk sample barcode plus Illumina barcodes. Two successive PCR steps introduced TruSeq adapter sequences along with Illumina sample barcodes. TCR alpha and beta cDNA libraries were sequenced on the Illumina HiSeq platform with custom primers. As for the original processing: Unique molecular identifiers were extracted from raw reads with MiGEC, and CDR3 positions were determined with MiXCR. For each individual, recombination models were inferred using an EM algorithm with the repgenHMM and IGoR tools. Shared clonotype analysis was performed with the tcR package in R, normalizing sharing by the product of cloneset sizes. To study raw recombination free of thymic and clonal selection effects, out-of-frame nonproductive sequences were analyzed. TCRdb passed the public sequencing reads through fastp at Q25 and MiXCR, retaining productive beta sequences. Each record represents a unique CDR3 protein, reported with the most common genes and DNA among its rows. The V and J calls come from TCRdb's annotation, not from the publication. The sample table contains some 440,000 distinct CDR3 sequences; only one count was recorded for roughly 24% of them. Just under 3% of the sample is taken by the ten largest.

Every donor was a healthy Caucasian. The twin cohort consisted of three pairs of female monozygotic twins, all aged about 18 to 29 years. Positive isolation kits from Invitrogen were used to isolate CD4+ and CD8+ T cell populations. Broad study findings and their caveats: Compared with coincidental sharing between unrelated individuals, an excess of low generation-probability sequences was observed among out-of-frame TCR alpha sequences shared between twins. Out-of-frame TCR alpha sharing in monozygotic twins was systematically underestimated by recombination models, whereas sharing between unrelated individuals was in agreement with the recombination models. Zero-insertion analyses could be partly confounded by invariant T cells such as MAIT and iNKT, though diverse VJ usage argued against such confounding for most clonotypes. Because the same donors could not be followed over many years, the conclusions relied on cross-sectional statistical analysis. In beta out-of-frame sequences, excess twin sharing was weaker, because having fewer shared sequences lowered the signal-to-noise ratio. Abundant cord blood beta clonotypes carried fewer insertions; young adult naive repertoires showed a weaker similar trend, while memory repertoires showed none.

Comments on this clonotype: This clone's antigen is unknown. Per-base qualities were not stored, and no clone one base away is much larger.

The CDR3 contains 13 residues, cysteine and phenylalanine counted. The entry retains the CDR3 DNA only, 39 bases that are in frame from base 1. Trimming costs V 0 bases and J 5 bases, and their ends lie 10 bases apart. CDR1 GTSNPN and CDR2 SVGIG were looked up in the germline V gene (reference sequence). This same sample was also part of a study on T cells expressing NK-cell markers. As described in the second report: TCR beta-chain repertoires were profiled in sorted CD3+CD56+NKG2C+, CD3+CD56+NKG2C- and CD3+CD56-NKG2C+ T-cell subsets from eight donors. Among the eight sequenced donors, only one was HCMV-seronegative, while the other seven were HCMV-seropositive. In several experiments an anti-gammadeltaTCR antibody was added to restrict sorting to alphabetaTCR-expressing T cells. In six donors, the dominant CD3+CD56+NKG2C+ clonotypes were among the top 10 CD8+ clonotypes and accounted for roughly 1.0-7.0% of CD8+ T cells. Those dominant clonotypes were again the most abundant among CD3+CD56-NKG2C+ cells in a handful of donors, at about 28.3-60.1%. Whether the expanded NKG2C-expressing T cell clones were specific for HCMV antigens remained unclear. The eight sequenced donors were randomly selected healthy volunteers, three men and five women. HCMV-specific IgG was detected in serum with a commercial ELISA kit to determine HCMV serostatus. Reads were demultiplexed and grouped by UMI with MIGEC, and clonotypes were assembled and quantified with MiTCR. Only TCR cDNA sequences supported by at least two reads were kept to exclude erroneous sequences. The tcR package was used for downstream repertoire analysis, and clonotypes were matched across fractions by CDR3 nucleotide sequence plus V segment. VDJmatch was used to annotate antigen specificity against VDJdb, with one amino acid substitution allowed in CDR3.

Sequencing used CD4+ T cells sorted from blood. The chain links TRBV30 with TRBJ2-5; the D gene is unclear. The receptor was derived from a woman aged 18-29 years in good health. The DNA sequence is given as TGTGCCTGGAGTGTATCACTCGGGGAGACCCAGTACTTC. Its product reads: CAWSVSLGETQYF.